This is a list of T cell receptor beta chains from one sample in a study of cytomegalovirus exposure and HLA in healthy donors. The method was immunoSEQ multiplex PCR; TCRdb's version includes in-frame clones alone and lacks a portion of them. Here the sample table reports about 190,000 clones. Sequencing was done on a sample of PBMCs. The receptors originated from a woman aged 25 to 45 in good health and CMV-seropositive. The conserved cysteine and the conserved F or W are not part of the CDR3 here. Fields, in order: V gene, CDR3 length, CDR3 protein.

v_call: TRBV9
cdr3_length: 15
cdr3_aa: ASSVALRTAIDSPLH

v_call: TRBV6-1
cdr3_length: 12
cdr3_aa: ASSEVSGYIEQY

v_call: TRBV28
cdr3_length: 12
cdr3_aa: ASSPGQLNTEAF

v_call: TRBV4-2
cdr3_length: 13
cdr3_aa: ASSQEMEQTYEQY

v_call: TRBV9
cdr3_length: 16
cdr3_aa: ASSLTAGLRSGANVLT

v_call: TRBV6-1
cdr3_length: 14
cdr3_aa: ASSAHRGKIAGELF

v_call: TRBV7-9
cdr3_length: 13
cdr3_aa: ASSRLAGSYNEQF

v_call: TRBV7-2
cdr3_length: 12
cdr3_aa: ASSYQGVNYGYT

v_call: TRBV30
cdr3_length: 13
cdr3_aa: AWSVPQGLPETQY

v_call: TRBV5-6
cdr3_length: 12
cdr3_aa: ASSGQGAGETQY

v_call: TRBV7-9
cdr3_length: 12
cdr3_aa: ASGINRGHEKLF

v_call: TRBV15
cdr3_length: 13
cdr3_aa: ATETGPANTGELF

v_call: TRBV9
cdr3_length: 15
cdr3_aa: ASSVGPTGTANEKLF

v_call: TRBV9
cdr3_length: 13
cdr3_aa: ASSVGASSYNEQF

v_call: TRBV10-3
cdr3_length: 13
cdr3_aa: AISEGQGASNEQF

v_call: TRBV10-3
cdr3_length: 9
cdr3_aa: ASRTADTQY

v_call: TRBV7-9
cdr3_length: 16
cdr3_aa: ASSPFAQTGATNEKLF

v_call: TRBV27
cdr3_length: 11
cdr3_aa: ATKSAYSYEQY

v_call: TRBV7-2
cdr3_length: 11
cdr3_aa: LAGAIRDKTQY

v_call: TRBV7-9
cdr3_length: 14
cdr3_aa: ASSLVASSSYNEQF

v_call: TRBV6-4
cdr3_length: 11
cdr3_aa: ASVTGGSQPQH

v_call: TRBV28
cdr3_length: 11
cdr3_aa: ASSLPGNEKLF

v_call: TRBV2
cdr3_length: 13
cdr3_aa: ASSGQAGRNEKLF

v_call: TRBV5-1
cdr3_length: 11
cdr3_aa: ASSIGQSEKLF

v_call: TRBV19
cdr3_length: 10
cdr3_aa: ASSPDARGYT

v_call: TRBV5-1
cdr3_length: 12
cdr3_aa: ASSLGSQLETQY

v_call: TRBV5-4
cdr3_length: 11
cdr3_aa: ASSLYSGSEQY

v_call: TRBV2
cdr3_length: 11
cdr3_aa: ASRLAASYEQY

v_call: TRBV5-1
cdr3_length: 10
cdr3_aa: ASSLQGDEQY

v_call: TRBV19
cdr3_length: 12
cdr3_aa: ASARTGANQPQH

v_call: TRBV7-2
cdr3_length: 11
cdr3_aa: ASSYGARYGYT

v_call: TRBV2
cdr3_length: 13
cdr3_aa: ASSGGTVLSYEQY

v_call: TRBV2
cdr3_length: 13
cdr3_aa: ASSPRTSGPYEQY

v_call: TRBV29-1
cdr3_length: 12
cdr3_aa: SVFGGPGANVLT

v_call: TRBV6-1
cdr3_length: 12
cdr3_aa: ASSVLRQDYEQY

v_call: TRBV7-2
cdr3_length: 11
cdr3_aa: ASSAGLGNTIY

v_call: TRBV7-8
cdr3_length: 15
cdr3_aa: ASSLALGATGYNEQF

v_call: TRBV6-1
cdr3_length: 9
cdr3_aa: ASILWRPQH

v_call: TRBV4-1
cdr3_length: 13
cdr3_aa: ASSQGVAAFYGYT

v_call: TRBV4-1
cdr3_length: 17
cdr3_aa: ASSQDPPVGTGINEKLF

v_call: TRBV19
cdr3_length: 13
cdr3_aa: ASSIGGFISYEQY

v_call: TRBV28
cdr3_length: 13
cdr3_aa: ASSSPGALREKLF

v_call: TRBV9
cdr3_length: 12
cdr3_aa: ASSKGGGGYEQY

v_call: TRBV11-2
cdr3_length: 10
cdr3_aa: ASSYGQSEAF

v_call: TRBV7-2
cdr3_length: 14
cdr3_aa: ASSRGTSGQQETQY

v_call: TRBV18
cdr3_length: 11
cdr3_aa: ASSSEAATEAF

v_call: TRBV27
cdr3_length: 14
cdr3_aa: ASTYSTGAHTYEQY

v_call: TRBV7-2
cdr3_length: 11
cdr3_aa: ASSPDTGSEQY

v_call: TRBV6-5
cdr3_length: 13
cdr3_aa: ASSYVGVLRGKQY

v_call: TRBV5-1
cdr3_length: 14
cdr3_aa: ASSLRAQSDPTGQY

v_call: TRBV6-1
cdr3_length: 13
cdr3_aa: ASAGQGSLGTEAF